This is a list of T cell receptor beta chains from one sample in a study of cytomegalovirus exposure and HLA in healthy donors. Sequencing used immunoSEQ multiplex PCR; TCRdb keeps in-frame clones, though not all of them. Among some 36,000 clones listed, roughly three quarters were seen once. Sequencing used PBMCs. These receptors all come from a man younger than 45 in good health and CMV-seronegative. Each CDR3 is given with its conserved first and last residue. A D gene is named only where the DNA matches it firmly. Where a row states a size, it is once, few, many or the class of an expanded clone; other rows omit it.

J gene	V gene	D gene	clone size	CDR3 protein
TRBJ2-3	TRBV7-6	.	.	CASSLSTAGSDTQYF
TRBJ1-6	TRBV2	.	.	CASRIPDSSPLHF
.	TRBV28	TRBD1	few	CASADRANSEQYF
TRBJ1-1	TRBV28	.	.	CASKGTTNTEAFF
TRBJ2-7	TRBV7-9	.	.	CASSLAGVTEQYF
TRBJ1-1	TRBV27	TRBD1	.	CASSLQGVGAEAFF
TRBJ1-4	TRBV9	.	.	CASSPGPGELFF
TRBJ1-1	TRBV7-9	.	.	CASTLDRNTEAFF
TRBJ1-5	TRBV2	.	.	CASSARRSGNQPQHF
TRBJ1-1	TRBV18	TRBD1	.	CASSGTGPPEAFF
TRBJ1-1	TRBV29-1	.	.	CSVDFRQYPFF
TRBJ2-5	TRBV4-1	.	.	CASSQVIQETQYF
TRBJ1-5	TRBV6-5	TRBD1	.	CASSADRGSNQPQHF
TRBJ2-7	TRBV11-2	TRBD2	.	CASSETSVSYEQYF
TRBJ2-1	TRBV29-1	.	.	CSVKGGGNNEQFF
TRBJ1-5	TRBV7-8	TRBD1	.	CASSPNRGLSNQPQHF
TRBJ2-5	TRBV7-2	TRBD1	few	CASSEFGTGAGETQYF
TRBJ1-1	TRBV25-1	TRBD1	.	CASSESGQGPFF
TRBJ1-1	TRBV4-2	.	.	CASSQEERNTEAFF
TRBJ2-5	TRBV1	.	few	CTSSHPDWETQYF
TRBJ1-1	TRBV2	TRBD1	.	CASSWTGGTEAFF
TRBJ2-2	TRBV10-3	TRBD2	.	CAIGSGGGELFF